One sample yielded the 20 T cell receptor beta chains listed below, sequenced in a study of blood T cells in healthy people across ages. The use of a sample-barcoded 5' primer and a J-beta primer mix characterized a second PCR of roughly 6 to 11 cycles. Using its own MiXCR run on the 5' RACE reads, TCRdb lists one record per CDR3 protein. The data show roughly 1.4 million distinct CDR3 sequences, around 59% seen once. Sequencing input: blood. The receptors come from a man aged 18 to 35 in good health.

This rearrangement joins TRBV7-9 to TRBJ2-1, with 15 positions matching TRBD2. The CDR3 spans 18 residues. The V gene's germline CDR1 is SEHNR and CDR2 FQNEAQ (reference sequence). V lost 4 bases to trimming and J lost 12 bases; unmatched junction nucleotides: 16. The CDR3, as DNA: TGTGCCAGCAGCTCACTCCGGACTAGCGGGGGGGGCCTAACGTTGCAGTTCTTC. Translation: CASSSLRTSGGGLTLQFF.

The chain is built from TRBV6-6 and TRBJ2-5; D tentatively reads TRBD1 or TRBD2 (6 bases each). Per the germline V gene, CDR1 is MNHNY and CDR2 is SVGAGI (reference sequence). The CDR3 has 15 amino acids. Between the trimmed V and J ends, which lost 6 bases and 3 bases, there was a span of 17 bases. CDR3 residues: CASRRGDFREETQYF. CDR3 coding DNA: TGTGCCAGCAGGAGGGGGGACTTTCGAGAAGAGACCCAGTACTTC.

V and J are TRBV20-1 and TRBJ1-4; 8 nucleotides match TRBD1. This CDR3 spans 14 amino acids. CDR1 DFQATT and CDR2 SNEGSKA come from the germline V gene (reference sequence). Trimming took 0 bases from V and 7 from J; bases not matched to a gene: 4. The CDR3 protein is CSARDPGGPEKLFF. CDR3 DNA: TGCAGTGCTAGAGATCCAGGGGGCCCTGAAAAACTGTTTTTT.

V usage is TRBV4-2 and J usage is TRBJ2-5; no firm D call. The DNA end lines up better with TRBJ2-4; the J call may be wrong. Germline V gives CDR1 LGHNA, CDR2 YNFKEQ. The CDR3 has 16 amino acids. The chain's CDR3 is CASSQEGGLVSNIQYF. The CDR3 DNA reads as TGTGCCAGCAGCCAAGAGGGTGGGCTAGTTTCAAACATTCAGTACTTC.

V gene TRBV5-1 combines with J gene TRBJ2-1; D possibly uses TRBD1 or TRBD2 (5 bases each). With 3 bases removed from V and 7 bases from J, the gap between germline ends came to 11 bases. This CDR3 comprises 13 residues. CDR1 and CDR2 (germline): SGHRS, YFSETQ. CDR3 in amino acids: CASSSLWGNEQFF. The CDR3 DNA reads as TGCGCCAGCAGCTCCCTCTGGGGGAATGAGCAGTTCTTC.

This clonotype was detected only a few times. The chain uses TRBV6-2 or TRBV6-3 and TRBJ2-7; 7 nucleotides match TRBD2. Per the germline V gene, CDR1 is MNHEY and CDR2 is SVGEGT. V was clipped by 6 bases and J by 4 bases; unmatched bases: 6. This CDR3 spans 13 amino acids. CDR3 DNA: TGTGCCAGCAGGTCCCCGGGAGGATACGAGCAGTACTTC. It encodes CASRSPGGYEQYF.

This chain links TRBV20-1 with TRBJ2-7; 13 bases fit TRBD2. The germline gives CDR1 DFQATT, CDR2 SNEGSKA (reference sequence). Germline trimming cut 6 bases from V and 1 base from J; bases unmatched to any gene: 6. This CDR3 has 15 amino acids. In nucleotides, the CDR3 is TGCAGTGCATACGGGACTAGCGGGGTGTCCTACGAGCAGTACTTC. It specifies CSAYGTSGVSYEQYF.

In this sample, this clonotype turned up once. V and J are TRBV12-5 and TRBJ2-3; unclear D gene. This CDR3 comprises 18 residues. CDR1 and CDR2 from the germline V gene are LGHNT and FRNRAP. Trimming left V 4 bases short and J 2 bases short, with 22 bases between. CDR3 loop: CASGSNRVDGKYTDTQYF. CDR3 nucleotides: TGTGCTAGTGGTTCCAATAGAGTAGATGGAAAGTACACAGATACGCAGTATTTT.

The rearrangement links TRBV7-8 to TRBJ2-7; 7 nucleotides align to TRBD1. V lost 4 bases and J lost 12; bases outside the gene matches: 9. The CDR3 extends over 12 amino acids. CDR1 is SGHVS and CDR2 is FQNEAQ in the germline V gene. CDR3 nucleotide sequence: TGTGCCAGCAGCTCTGGACAGGCAAGGCCGTACTTC. It is translated as CASSSGQARPYF.

The genes are TRBV5-1 and TRBJ1-4; D gene uncertain. From germline, CDR1 is SGHRS and CDR2 YFSETQ. This CDR3 is 14 amino acids long. V shed 0 bases and J shed 3 bases, with 6 bases lying between them. CDR3 region: CASSLVASNEKLFF. Here the CDR3 DNA reads TGCGCCAGCAGCTTGGTGGCGTCTAATGAAAAACTGTTTTTT.

This chain joins TRBV29-1 and TRBJ2-1; D unclear. This CDR3 is built from 14 residues. Trimming took 4 bases from V and 1 from J, leaving 11 bases between them. The germline V gene has CDR1 SQVTM and CDR2 ANQGSEA. The CDR3 loop is CSVGSIPSYNEQFF. The CDR3 DNA sequence: TGCAGCGTTGGTAGTATACCTTCCTACAATGAGCAGTTCTTC.

The rearrangement links TRBV7-9 to TRBJ2-5; D possibly uses TRBD1 or TRBD2 (5 bases each). Trimming pared 5 bases from V and 4 bases from J, leaving 17 bases between. This CDR3 spans 15 amino acids. Germline CDR1 reads SEHNR; CDR2 reads FQNEAQ (reference sequence). In DNA form, the CDR3 reads TGTGCCAGCAGCAGACGGGACCCCACCCGAGAGACCCAGTACTTC. It encodes CASSRRDPTRETQYF.

The V and J genes are TRBV12-3 or TRBV12-4 and TRBJ2-3; D is perhaps TRBD2 (6 bases). With 4 bases removed from V and 1 base from J, the gap between germline ends came to 15 bases. This CDR3 spans 16 amino acids. This CDR3 is CASSSRLVDGTDTQYF. The CDR3, as DNA: TGTGCCAGCAGTTCCAGACTAGTGGACGGCACAGATACGCAGTATTTT.

The V call is TRBV27, the J call TRBJ1-6; D gene uncertain. Trimming took 5 bases from V and 7 from J, leaving 18 bases between them. CDR3 size: 16 residues. The V gene's germline CDR1 is MNHEY and CDR2 SMNVEV (reference sequence). For the CDR3, the DNA is TGTGCCAGCAGTCCTATAAACACTGTTAACAATTCACCCCTCCACTTT. It specifies CASSPINTVNNSPLHF.

This chain joins TRBV4-1 and TRBJ1-5; no definite D call. This CDR3 has 14 amino acids. The germline V and J ends were trimmed by 0 bases and 7 bases, with 10 bases remaining between them. Germline CDR1 and CDR2: MGHRA and YSYEKL. The CDR3 spells CASSQEPGRQPQHF. The CDR3 bases are TGCGCCAGCAGCCAAGAGCCCGGGCGGCAGCCCCAGCATTTT.

The chain has TRBV6-5 and TRBJ2-2, with a tentative D call TRBD1 (5 bases). CDR1 and CDR2 from the germline V gene are MNHEY and SVGAGI. The CDR3 covers 15 residues. Trimming pared 2 bases from V and 3 bases from J, leaving 10 bases between. CDR3 bases: TGTGCCAGCAGTTACCGGACACCCCACACCGGGGAGCTGTTTTTT. Encoded protein: CASSYRTPHTGELFF.

V gene TRBV14 combines with J gene TRBJ2-5; tentatively, D is TRBD1 or TRBD2 (5 bases each). Germline assignment: CDR1 SGHDN and CDR2 FVKESK. V was trimmed by 5 bases and J by 11 bases, leaving 18 bases between them. The CDR3 contains 13 residues. The CDR3 loop is CASSRPGHNEQYF. The CDR3 DNA sequence: TGTGCCAGCAGCAGACCGGGGCACAATGAGCAGTACTTC.

This clonotype was found once. The rearrangement uses TRBV7-7 and TRBJ2-2, with D tentatively TRBD1 (5 bases). Germline V gene lookup returns CDR1 SSHAT and CDR2 FNYEAQ (reference sequence). The CDR3 sequence is 14 residues long. Trimming removed 1 base at V and 6 bases at J, with 9 bases between. The CDR3 DNA reads TGTGCCAGCAGCTTAGTTCAGGGTGCCGGGGAGCTGTTTTTT. This gives the protein CASSLVQGAGELFF.

CDR3 DNA sequence: TGTGCCACTCTCATTTCGGCAAGGGGGGCGAGCTCCTACGAGCAGTACTTC. It encodes CATLISARGASSYEQYF. J is TRBJ2-7 and V is TRBV24-1; D possibly matches TRBD1 or TRBD2 (6 bases each). The V gene's germline CDR1 is KGHDR and CDR2 SFDVKD. CDR3 size: 17 residues. The ends were cut back, 10 bases at V and 0 bases at J, with 24 bases in the middle.

The chain combines TRBV3-1 with TRBJ1-6, with D possibly TRBD1 on 5 matching bases. This CDR3 region has 14 residues. Germline CDR1 is LGHDT and CDR2 is YNNKEL (reference sequence). Trimming removed 4 bases at V and 8 bases at J, with 12 bases between. CDR3 sequence: CASSPTSGDSPLHF. CDR3 coding DNA: TGTGCCAGCAGCCCAACCTCGGGGGATTCACCCCTCCACTTT.